This record covers a single T cell receptor beta chain. V lost 1 base and J lost 13, with 19 bases in between. Germline V gene sequence: CDR1 SGHTA, CDR2 FQGNSA. The CDR3 has 14 residues. The source of the sample is a study of siplizumab effects on memory and regulatory T cells. Method: immunoSEQ multiplex PCR; TCRdb's copy keeps in-frame clones and lacks some. This sample yields roughly 25,000 clones, of which 80% to 90% are seen a single time; around 25% belongs to the top ten. The source is a human donor in good health. The chain recombines TRBV7-2 with TRBJ2-5, with a weak D call TRBD2 (6 bases). Sample: memory CD4+ T cells sorted from blood. The CDR3 DNA reads TGTGCCAGCAGCTTAGATCGGGGCGGGGCCAGAACGTACTTC. This translates into CASSLDRGGARTYF.